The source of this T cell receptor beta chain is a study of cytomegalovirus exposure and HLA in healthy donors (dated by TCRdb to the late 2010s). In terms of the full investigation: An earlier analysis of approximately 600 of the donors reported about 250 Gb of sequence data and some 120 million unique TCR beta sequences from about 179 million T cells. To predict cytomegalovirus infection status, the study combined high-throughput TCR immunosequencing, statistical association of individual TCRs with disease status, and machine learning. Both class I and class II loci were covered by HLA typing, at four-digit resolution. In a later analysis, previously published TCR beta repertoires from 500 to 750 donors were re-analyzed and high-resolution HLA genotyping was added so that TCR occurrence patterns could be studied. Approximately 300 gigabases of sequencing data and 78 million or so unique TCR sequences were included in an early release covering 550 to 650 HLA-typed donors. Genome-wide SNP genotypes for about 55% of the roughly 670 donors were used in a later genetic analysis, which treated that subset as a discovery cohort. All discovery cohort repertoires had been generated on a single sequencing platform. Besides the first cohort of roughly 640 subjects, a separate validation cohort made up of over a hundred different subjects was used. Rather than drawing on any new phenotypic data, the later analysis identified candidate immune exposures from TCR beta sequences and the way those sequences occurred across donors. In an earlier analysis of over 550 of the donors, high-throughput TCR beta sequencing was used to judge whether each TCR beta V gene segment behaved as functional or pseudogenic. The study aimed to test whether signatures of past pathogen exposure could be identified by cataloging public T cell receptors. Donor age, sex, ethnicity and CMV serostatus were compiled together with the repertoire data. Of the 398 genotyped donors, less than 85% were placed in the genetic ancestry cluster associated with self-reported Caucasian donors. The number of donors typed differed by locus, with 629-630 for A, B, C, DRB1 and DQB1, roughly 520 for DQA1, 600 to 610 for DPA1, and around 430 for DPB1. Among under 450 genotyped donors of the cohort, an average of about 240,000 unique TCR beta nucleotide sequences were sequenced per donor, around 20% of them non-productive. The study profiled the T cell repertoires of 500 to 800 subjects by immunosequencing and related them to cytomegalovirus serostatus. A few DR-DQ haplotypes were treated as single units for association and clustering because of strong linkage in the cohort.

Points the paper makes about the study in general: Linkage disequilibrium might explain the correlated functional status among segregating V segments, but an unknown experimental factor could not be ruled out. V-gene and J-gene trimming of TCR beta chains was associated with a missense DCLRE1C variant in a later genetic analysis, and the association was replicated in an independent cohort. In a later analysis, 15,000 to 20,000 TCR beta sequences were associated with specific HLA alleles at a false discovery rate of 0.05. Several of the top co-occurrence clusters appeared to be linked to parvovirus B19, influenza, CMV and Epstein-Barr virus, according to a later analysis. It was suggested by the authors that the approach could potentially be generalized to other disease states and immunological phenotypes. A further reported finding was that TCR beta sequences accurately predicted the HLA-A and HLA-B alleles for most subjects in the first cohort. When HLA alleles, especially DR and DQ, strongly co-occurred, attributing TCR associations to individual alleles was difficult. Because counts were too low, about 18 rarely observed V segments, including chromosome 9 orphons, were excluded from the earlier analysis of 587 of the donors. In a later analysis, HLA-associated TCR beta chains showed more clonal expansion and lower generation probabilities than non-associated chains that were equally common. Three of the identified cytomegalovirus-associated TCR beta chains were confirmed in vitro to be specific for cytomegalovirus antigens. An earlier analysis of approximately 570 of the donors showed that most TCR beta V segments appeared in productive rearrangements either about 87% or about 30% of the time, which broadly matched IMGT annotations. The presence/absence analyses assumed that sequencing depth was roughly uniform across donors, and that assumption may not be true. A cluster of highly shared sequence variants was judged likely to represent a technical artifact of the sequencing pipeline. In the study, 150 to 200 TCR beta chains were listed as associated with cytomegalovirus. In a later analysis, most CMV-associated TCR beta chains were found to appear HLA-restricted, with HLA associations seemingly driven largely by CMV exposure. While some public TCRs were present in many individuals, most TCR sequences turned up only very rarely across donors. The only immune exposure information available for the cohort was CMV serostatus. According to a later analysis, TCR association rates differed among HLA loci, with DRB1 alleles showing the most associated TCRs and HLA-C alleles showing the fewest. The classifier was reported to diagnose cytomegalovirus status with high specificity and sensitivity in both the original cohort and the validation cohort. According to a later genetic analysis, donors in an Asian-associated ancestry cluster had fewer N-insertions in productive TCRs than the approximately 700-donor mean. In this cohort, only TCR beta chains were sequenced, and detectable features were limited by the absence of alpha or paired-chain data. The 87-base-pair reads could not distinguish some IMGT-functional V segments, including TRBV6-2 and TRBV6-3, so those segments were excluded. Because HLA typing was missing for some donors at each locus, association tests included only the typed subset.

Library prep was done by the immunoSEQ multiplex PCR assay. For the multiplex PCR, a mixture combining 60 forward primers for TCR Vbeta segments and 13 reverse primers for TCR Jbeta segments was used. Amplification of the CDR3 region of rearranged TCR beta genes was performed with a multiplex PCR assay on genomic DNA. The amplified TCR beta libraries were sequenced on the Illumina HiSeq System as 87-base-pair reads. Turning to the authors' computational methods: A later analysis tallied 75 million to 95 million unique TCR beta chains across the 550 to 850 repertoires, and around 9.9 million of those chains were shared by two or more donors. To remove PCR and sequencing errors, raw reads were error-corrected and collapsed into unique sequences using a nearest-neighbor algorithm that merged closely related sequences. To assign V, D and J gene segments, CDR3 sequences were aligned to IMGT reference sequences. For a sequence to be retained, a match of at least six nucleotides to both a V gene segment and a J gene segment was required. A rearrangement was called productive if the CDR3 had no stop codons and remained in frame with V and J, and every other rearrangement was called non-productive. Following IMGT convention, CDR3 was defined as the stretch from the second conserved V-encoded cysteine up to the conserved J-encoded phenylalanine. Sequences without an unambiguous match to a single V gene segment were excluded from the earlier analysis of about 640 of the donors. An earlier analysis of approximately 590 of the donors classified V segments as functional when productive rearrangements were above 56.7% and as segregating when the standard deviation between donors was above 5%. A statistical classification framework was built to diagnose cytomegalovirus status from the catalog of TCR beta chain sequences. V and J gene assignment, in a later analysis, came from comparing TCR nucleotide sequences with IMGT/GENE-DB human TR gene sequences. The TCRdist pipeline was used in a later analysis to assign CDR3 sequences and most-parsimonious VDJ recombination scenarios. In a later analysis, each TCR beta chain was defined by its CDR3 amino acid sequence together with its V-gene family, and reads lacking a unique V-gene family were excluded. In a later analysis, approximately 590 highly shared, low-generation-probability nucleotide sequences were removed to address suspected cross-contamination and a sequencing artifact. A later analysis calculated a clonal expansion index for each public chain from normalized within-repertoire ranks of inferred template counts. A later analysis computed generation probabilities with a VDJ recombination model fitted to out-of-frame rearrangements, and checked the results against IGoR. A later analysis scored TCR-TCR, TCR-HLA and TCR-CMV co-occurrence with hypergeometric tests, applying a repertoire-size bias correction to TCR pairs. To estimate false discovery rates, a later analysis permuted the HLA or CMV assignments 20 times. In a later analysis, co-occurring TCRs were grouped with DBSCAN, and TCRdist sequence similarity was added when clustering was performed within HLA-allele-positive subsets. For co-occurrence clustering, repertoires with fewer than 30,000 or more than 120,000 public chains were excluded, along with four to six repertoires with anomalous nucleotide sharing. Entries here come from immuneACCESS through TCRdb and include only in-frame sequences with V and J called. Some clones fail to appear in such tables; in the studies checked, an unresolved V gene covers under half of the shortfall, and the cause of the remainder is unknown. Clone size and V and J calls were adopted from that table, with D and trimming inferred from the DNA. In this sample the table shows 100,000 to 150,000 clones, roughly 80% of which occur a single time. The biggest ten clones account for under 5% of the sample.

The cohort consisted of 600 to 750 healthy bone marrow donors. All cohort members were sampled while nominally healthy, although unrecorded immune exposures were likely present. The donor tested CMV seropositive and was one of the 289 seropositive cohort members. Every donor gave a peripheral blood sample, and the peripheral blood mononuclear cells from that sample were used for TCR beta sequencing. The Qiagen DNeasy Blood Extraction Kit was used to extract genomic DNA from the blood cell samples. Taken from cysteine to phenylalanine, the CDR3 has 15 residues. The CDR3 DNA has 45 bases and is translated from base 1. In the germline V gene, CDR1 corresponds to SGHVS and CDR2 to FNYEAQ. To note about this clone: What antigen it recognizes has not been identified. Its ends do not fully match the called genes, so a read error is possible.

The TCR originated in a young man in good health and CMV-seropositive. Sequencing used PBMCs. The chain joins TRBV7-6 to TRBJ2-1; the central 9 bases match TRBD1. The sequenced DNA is TGTGCCAGCAGCTCATCCGGGACAGGGAAAGATGACCAGTTCTTC. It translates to CASSSSGTGKDDQFF.